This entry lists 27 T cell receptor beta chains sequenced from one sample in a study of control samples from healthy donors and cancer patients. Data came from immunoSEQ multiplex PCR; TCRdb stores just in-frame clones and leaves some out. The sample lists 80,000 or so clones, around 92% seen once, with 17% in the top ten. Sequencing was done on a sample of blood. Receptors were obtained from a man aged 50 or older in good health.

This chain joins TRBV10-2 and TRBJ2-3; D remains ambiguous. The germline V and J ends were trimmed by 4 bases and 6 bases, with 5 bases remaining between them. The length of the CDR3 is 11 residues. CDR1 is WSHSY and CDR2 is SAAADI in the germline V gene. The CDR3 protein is CASSVRDTQYF. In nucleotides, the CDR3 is TGCGCCAGCAGTGTAAGGGATACGCAGTATTTT.

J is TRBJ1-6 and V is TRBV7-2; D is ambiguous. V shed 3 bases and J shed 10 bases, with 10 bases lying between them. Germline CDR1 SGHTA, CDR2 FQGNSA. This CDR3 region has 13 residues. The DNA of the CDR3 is TGTGCCAGCAGCTTGACTGCGGGATCACCCCTCCACTTT. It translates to CASSLTAGSPLHF.

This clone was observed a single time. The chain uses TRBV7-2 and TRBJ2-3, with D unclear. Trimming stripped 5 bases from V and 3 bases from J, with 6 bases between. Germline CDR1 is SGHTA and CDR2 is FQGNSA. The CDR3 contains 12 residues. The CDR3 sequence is CASSTLTDTQYF. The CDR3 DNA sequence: TGTGCCAGCAGCACCCTTACAGATACGCAGTATTTT.

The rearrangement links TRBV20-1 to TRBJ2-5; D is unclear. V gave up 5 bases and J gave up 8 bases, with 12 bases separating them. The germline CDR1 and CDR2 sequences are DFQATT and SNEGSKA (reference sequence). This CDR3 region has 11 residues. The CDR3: CSADTGLTQYF. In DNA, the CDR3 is TGCAGTGCTGACACGGGCCTAACCCAGTACTTC.

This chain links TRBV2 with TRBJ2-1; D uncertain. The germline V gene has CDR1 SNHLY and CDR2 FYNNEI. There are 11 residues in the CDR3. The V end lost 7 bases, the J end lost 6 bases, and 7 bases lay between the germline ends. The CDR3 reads CASKEVNEQFF. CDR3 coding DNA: TGTGCCAGCAAAGAAGTCAATGAGCAGTTCTTC.

In DNA, the CDR3 is TGTGCCAGCAGTCGGACCGGGCGGGCCGATGAAAAACTGTTTTTT. It specifies CASSRTGRADEKLFF. The chain has TRBV7-9 and TRBJ1-4; D not certain. Per the germline V gene, CDR1 is SEHNR and CDR2 is FQNEAQ (reference sequence). The V end was cut by 6 bases, the J end by 6 bases, with 17 bases between. The CDR3 covers 15 residues.

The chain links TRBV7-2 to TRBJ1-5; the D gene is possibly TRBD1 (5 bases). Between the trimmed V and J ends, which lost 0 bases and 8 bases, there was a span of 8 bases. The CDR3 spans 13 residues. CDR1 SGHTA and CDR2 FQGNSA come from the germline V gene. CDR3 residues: CASSLAQGEPQHF. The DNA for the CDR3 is TGTGCCAGCAGCTTAGCCCAGGGTGAGCCCCAGCATTTT.

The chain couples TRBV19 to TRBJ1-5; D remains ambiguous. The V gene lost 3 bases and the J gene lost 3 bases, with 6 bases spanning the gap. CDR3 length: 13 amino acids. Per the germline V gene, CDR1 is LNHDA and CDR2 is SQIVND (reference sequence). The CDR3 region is CASSIYTNQPQHF. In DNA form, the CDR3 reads TGTGCCAGTAGTATTTACACCAATCAGCCCCAGCATTTT. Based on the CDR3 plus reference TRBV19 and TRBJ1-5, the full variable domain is DGGITQSPKYLFRKEGQNVTLSCEQNLNHDAMYWYRQDPGQGLRLIYYSQIVNDFQKGDIAEGYSVSREKKESFPLTVTSAQKNPTAFYLCASSIYTNQPQHFGDGTRLSIL.

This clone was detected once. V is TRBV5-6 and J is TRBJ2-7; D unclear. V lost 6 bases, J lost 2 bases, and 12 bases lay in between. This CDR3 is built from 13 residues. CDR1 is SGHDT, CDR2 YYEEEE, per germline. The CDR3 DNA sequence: TGTGCCAGCACCCTATCCCACGCCTACGAGCAGTACTTC. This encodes CASTLSHAYEQYF.

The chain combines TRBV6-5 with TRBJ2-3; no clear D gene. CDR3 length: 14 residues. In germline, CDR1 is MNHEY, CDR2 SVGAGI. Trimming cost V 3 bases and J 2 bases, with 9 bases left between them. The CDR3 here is CASSYRTATDTQYF. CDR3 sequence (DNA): TGTGCCAGCAGTTATCGGACGGCCACAGATACGCAGTATTTT.

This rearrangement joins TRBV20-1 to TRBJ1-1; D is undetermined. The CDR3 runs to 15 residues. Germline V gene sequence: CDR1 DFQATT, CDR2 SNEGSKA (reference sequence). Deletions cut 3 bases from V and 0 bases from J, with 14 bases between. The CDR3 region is CSASLQEIMNTEAFF. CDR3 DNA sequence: TGCAGTGCTAGTTTGCAGGAGATTATGAACACTGAAGCTTTCTTT.

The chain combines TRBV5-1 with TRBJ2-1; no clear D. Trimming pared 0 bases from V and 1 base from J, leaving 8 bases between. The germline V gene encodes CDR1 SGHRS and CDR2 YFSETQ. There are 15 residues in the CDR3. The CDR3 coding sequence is TGCGCCAGCAGCTTGGCGTGGAATTCCTACAATGAGCAGTTCTTC. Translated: CASSLAWNSYNEQFF.

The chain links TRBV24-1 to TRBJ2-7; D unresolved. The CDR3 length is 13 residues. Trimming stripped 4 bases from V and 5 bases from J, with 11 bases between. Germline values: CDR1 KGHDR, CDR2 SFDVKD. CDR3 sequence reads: CATSDPPKDEQYF. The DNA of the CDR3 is TGTGCCACCAGTGACCCTCCAAAGGACGAGCAGTACTTC.

The chain's CDR3 is CASSFQGGNQPQHF. CDR3 DNA: TGTGCCAGCAGCTTTCAGGGGGGCAATCAGCCCCAGCATTTT. This chain links TRBV7-2 with TRBJ1-5; 7 bases line up with TRBD1. Unmatched junction bases numbered 1, after V lost 3 bases and J lost 2 bases. Per germline, CDR1 SGHTA and CDR2 FQGNSA. This CDR3 spans 14 amino acids.

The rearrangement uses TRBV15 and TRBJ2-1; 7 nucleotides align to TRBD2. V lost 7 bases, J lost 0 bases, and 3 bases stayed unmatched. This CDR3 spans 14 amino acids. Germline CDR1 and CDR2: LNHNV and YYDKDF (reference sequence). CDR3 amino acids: CATNGGDSYNEQFF. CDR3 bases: TGTGCCACCAATGGGGGGGACTCCTACAATGAGCAGTTCTTC.

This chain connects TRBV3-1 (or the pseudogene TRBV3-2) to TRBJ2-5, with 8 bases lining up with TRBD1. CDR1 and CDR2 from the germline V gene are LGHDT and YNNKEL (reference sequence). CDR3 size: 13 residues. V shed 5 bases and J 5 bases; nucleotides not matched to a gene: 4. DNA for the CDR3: TGTGCCAGCAGCTTTGACAGGGGCGAGACCCAGTACTTC. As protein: CASSFDRGETQYF.

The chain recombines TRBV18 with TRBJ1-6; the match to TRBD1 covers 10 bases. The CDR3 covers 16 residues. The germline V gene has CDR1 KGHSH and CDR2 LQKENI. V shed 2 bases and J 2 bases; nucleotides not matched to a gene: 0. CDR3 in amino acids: CASSPGTGAYNSPLHF. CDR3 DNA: TGTGCCAGCTCACCAGGGACAGGGGCCTATAATTCACCCCTCCACTTT.

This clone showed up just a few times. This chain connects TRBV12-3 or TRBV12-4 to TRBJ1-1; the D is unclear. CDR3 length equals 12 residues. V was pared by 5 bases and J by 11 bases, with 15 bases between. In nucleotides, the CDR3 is TGTGCCAGCAGTCGGAGGGAAGTCGACGCTTTCTTT. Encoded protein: CASSRREVDAFF.

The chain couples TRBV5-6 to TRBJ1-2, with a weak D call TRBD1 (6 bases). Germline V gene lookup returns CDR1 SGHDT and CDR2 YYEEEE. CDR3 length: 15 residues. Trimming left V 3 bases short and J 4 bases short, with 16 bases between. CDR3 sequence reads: CASSSGSTGFYGYTF. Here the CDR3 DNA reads TGTGCCAGCAGCTCAGGGAGCACAGGGTTCTATGGCTACACCTTC.

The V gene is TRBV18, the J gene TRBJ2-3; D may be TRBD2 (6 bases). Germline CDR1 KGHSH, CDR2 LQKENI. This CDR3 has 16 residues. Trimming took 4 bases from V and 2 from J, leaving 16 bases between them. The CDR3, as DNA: TGTGCCAGCTCACTCCATCTAGCGATTGACACAGATACGCAGTATTTT. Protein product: CASSLHLAIDTDTQYF.

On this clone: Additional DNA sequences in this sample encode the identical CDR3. In DNA, the CDR3 is TGTGCCAGTAGTATTGTAGCAGGGAACACTGAAGCTTTCTTT. Translating it yields CASSIVAGNTEAFF. The gene calls are TRBV19 and TRBJ1-1; D is undetermined. Trimming removed 3 bases from V and 1 base from J, with 9 bases in between. The CDR3 contains 14 residues. Per germline, CDR1 LNHDA and CDR2 SQIVND (reference sequence).

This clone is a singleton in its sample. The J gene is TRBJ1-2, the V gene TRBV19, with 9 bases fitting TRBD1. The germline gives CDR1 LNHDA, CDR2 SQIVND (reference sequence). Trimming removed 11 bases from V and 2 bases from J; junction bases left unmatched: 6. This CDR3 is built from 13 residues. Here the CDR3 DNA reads TGTGCCTCTAAGACAGGGGGAAACTATGGCTACACCTTC. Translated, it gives CASKTGGNYGYTF.

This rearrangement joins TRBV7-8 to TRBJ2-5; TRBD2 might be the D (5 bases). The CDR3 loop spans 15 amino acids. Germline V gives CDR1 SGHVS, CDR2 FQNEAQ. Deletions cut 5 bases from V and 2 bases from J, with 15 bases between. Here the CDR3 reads CASSQILGSQETQYF. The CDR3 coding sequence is TGTGCCAGCAGCCAAATACTAGGATCTCAAGAGACCCAGTACTTC.

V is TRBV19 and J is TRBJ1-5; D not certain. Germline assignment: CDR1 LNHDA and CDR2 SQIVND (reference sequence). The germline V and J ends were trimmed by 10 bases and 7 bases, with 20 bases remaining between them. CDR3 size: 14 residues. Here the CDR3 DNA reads TGTGCCACTGCAAGACAAGGTGGACGGCAGCCCCAGCATTTT. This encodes CATARQGGRQPQHF.

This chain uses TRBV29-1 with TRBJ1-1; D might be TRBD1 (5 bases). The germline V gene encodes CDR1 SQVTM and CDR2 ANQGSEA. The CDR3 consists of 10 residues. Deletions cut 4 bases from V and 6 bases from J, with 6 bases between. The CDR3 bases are TGCAGCGTTGGGGGGGCTGAAGCTTTCTTT. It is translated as CSVGGAEAFF.

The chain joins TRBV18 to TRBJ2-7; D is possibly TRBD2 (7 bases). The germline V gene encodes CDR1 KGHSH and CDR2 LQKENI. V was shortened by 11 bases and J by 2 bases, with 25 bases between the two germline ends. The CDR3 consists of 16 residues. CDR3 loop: CASSSKGGPVPYEQYF. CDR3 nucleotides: TGTGCCTCCTCGTCGAAGGGGGGGCCTGTCCCCTACGAGCAGTACTTC. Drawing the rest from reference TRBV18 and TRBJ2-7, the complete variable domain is NAGVMQNPRHLVRRRGQEARLRCSPMKGHSHVYWYRQLPEEGLKFMVYLQKENIIDESGMPKERFSAEFPKEGPSILRIQQVVRGDSAAYFCASSSKGGPVPYEQYFGPGTRLTVT.

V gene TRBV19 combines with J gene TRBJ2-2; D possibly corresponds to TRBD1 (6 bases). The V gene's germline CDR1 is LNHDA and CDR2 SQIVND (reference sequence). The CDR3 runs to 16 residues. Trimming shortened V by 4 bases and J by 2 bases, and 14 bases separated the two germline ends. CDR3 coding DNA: TGTGCCAGTAGTAATCGGACAGCCTTTAACACCGGGGAGCTGTTTTTT. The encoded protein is CASSNRTAFNTGELFF.